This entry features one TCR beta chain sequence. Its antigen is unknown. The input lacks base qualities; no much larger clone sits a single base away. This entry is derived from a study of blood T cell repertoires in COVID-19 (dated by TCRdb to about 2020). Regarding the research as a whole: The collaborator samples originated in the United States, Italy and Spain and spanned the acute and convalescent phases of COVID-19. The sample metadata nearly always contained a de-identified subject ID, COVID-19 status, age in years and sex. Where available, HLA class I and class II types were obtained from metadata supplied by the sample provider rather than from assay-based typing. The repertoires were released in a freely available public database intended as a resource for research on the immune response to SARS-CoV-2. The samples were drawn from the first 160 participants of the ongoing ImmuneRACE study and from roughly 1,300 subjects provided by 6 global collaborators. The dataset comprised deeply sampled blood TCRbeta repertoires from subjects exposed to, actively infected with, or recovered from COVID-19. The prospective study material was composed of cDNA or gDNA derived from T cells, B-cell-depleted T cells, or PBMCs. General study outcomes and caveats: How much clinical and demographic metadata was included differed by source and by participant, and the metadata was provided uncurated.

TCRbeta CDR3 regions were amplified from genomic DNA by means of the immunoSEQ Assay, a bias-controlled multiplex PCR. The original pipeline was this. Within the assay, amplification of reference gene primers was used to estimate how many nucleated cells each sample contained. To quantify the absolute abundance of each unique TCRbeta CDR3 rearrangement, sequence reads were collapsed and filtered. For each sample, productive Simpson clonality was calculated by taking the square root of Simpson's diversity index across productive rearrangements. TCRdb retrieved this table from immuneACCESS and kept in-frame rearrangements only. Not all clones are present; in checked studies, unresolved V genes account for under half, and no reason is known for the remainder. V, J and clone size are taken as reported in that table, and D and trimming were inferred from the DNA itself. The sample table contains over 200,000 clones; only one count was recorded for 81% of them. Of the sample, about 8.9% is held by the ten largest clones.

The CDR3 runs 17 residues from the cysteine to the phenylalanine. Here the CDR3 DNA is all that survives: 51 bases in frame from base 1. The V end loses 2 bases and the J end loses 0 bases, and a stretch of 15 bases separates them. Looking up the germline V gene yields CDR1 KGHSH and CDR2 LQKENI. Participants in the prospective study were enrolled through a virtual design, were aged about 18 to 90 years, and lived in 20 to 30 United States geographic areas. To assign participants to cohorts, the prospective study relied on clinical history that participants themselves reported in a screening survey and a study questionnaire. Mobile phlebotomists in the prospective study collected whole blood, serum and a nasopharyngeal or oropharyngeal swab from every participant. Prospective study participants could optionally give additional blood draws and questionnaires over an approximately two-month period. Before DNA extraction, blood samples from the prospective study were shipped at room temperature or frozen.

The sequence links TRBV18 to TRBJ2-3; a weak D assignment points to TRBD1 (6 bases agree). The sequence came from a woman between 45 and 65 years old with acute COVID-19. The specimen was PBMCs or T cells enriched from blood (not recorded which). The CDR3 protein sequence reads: CASSPSSTGPSTDTQYF. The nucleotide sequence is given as TGTGCCAGCTCACCAAGTTCCACAGGGCCAAGCACAGATACGCAGTATTTT. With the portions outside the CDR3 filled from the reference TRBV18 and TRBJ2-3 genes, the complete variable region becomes NAGVMQNPRHLVRRRGQEARLRCSPMKGHSHVYWYRQLPEEGLKFMVYLQKENIIDESGMPKERFSAEFPKEGPSILRIQQVVRGDSAAYFCASSPSSTGPSTDTQYFGPGTRLTVL.